This T cell receptor (beta chain) was found in a study of tumor-infiltrating lymphocytes in primary liver carcinoma. Overall study: The study included patients who were men and women aged 30 to 69 years.

TCR beta cDNA was reverse-transcribed from about 0.45 ug of total RNA. The reaction used a constant-region primer and ProtoScript II reverse transcriptase. Nested multiplex PCR, run for three rounds with slightly modified ARM-PCR, yielded TCR beta libraries. TCRdb re-derived calls from the multiplex PCR reads in MiXCR, one entry per CDR3 protein. The sample shows around 330,000 distinct CDR3 sequences, approximately 60% of them seen only once. Germline DNA was also extracted, with blood RNA taken from unsorted whole blood. The receptor was derived from a man aged 40-50 years with primary liver carcinoma and hepatitis B virus infection. The sample comprised peripheral blood.

CDR3 sequence: CSAARGTSGSTDQYF. The CDR3 DNA follows: TGCAGCGCTGCCCGTGGGACTAGCGGAAGTACTGACCAGTACTTC. The V call is TRBV29-1, the J call TRBJ2-7, with 11 bases lining up with TRBD2. This CDR3 is 15 amino acids long. V trimming: 7 bases; J trimming: 10 bases; junction bases outside the gene matches: 18. Germline V gene lookup returns CDR1 SQVTM and CDR2 ANQGSEA.